This T cell receptor beta chain was captured in a study of shared clonotypes between healthy human individuals. Whole-study context: Three plates were used per donor for CD4 naive, three for CD4 memory, two for CD8 naive and one for CD8 memory.

The ends lost 2 bases at V and 7 bases at J; junction bases unmatched: 13. The germline CDR1 and CDR2 sequences are ENHRY and SYGVKD. The CDR3 is made up of 17 amino acids. TCRdb's copy holds only in-frame clones and misses some; the assay was immunoSEQ multiplex PCR. The repertoire holds around 2.3 million clones, approximately 94% seen once, with around 0.13% in the top ten. About this clone: Its target is unknown.

Findings of the study overall: Non-shared clonotypes had lower generation probabilities than clonotypes shared by all four sorted-subset donors. Naive CD4 clonotype sharing across several donors was 4% to 5.5%.

Naive CD45RA+ and memory CD45RA-negative subsets were split from CD4+ cells. Sequencing used naive CD4+ T cells sorted from blood. Subset meaning: CD45RA+ positively selected. This clonotype was obtained from a man aged 18 to 29 in good health. This rearrangement joins TRBV10-3 to TRBJ2-3; 9 nucleotides line up with TRBD2. The chain's CDR3 is CAISEKASGEFRNTQYF. The CDR3 coding sequence is TGTGCCATCAGTGAGAAGGCTAGCGGGGAATTCAGGAATACGCAGTATTTT.